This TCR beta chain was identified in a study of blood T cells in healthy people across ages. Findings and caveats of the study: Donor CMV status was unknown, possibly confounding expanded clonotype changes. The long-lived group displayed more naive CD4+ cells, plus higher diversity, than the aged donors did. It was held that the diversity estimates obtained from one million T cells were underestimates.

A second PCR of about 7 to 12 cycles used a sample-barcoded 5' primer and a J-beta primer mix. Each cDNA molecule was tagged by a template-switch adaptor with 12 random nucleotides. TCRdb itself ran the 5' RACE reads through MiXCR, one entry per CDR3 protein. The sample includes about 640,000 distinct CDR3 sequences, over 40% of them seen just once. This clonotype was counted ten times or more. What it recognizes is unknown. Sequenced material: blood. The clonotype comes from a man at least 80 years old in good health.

CDR3 loop: CASSESRGARDTQYF. The CDR3 DNA reads TGCGCCAGCAGTGAGTCGCGGGGGGCTAGAGATACGCAGTATTTT. The V call is TRBV10-1, the J call TRBJ2-3; TRBD2 agrees at 8 bases. Germline V lookup: CDR1 WNHNN, CDR2 SYGVQD (reference sequence). The CDR3 runs 15 residues. With 0 bases clipped from V and 5 bases from J, the junction kept 4 bases outside the gene matches.